A single sample is the source of the 30 T cell receptor beta chains below, sequenced in a study of blood T cell repertoires in COVID-19. Clones were read by immunoSEQ multiplex PCR, and TCRdb kept only the in-frame ones, dropping some. The sample yields about 110,000 clones, approximately 90% seen once. Sequencing was carried out using peripheral blood. The receptors stem from a woman aged 45-65 years with acute or convalescent COVID-19.

The J gene is TRBJ2-1, the V gene TRBV11-2; the D gene is possibly TRBD1 (6 bases). Germline values: CDR1 SGHAT, CDR2 FQNNGV. Trimming removed 7 bases from V and 6 bases from J, with 10 bases in between. This CDR3 spans 12 amino acids. CDR3: CASNHRVNEQFF. The CDR3 DNA is TGTGCCAGCAACCACAGGGTCAATGAGCAGTTCTTC.

The chain links TRBV7-9 to TRBJ1-1, with a possible D match to TRBD1 (6 bases). Trimming stripped 5 bases from V and 6 bases from J, with 10 bases between. Germline assignment: CDR1 SEHNR and CDR2 FQNEAQ (reference sequence). CDR3 length: 12 amino acids. CDR3 nucleotide sequence: TGTGCCAGCAGCCCCGGGACATCTGAAGCTTTCTTT. This sequence encodes CASSPGTSEAFF.

This chain joins TRBV13 and TRBJ2-1, with D maybe TRBD1 (5 bases). Trimming cost V 3 bases and J 9 bases, with 9 bases left between them. Germline V CDR1 and CDR2: PRHDT, FYEKMQ (reference sequence). The CDR3 runs 12 residues. CDR3 residues: CASSLGLGEQFF. CDR3 bases: TGTGCCAGCAGCTTGGGGCTGGGTGAGCAGTTCTTC.

The CDR3, as DNA: TGTGCCAGCAGCCACGACAGGGGGGCCTACAATGAGCAGTTCTTC. Its translation is CASSHDRGAYNEQFF. This chain joins TRBV6-5 and TRBJ2-1; TRBD1 aligns across 9 bases. The CDR3 is 15 residues long. Germline lookup yields CDR1 MNHEY and CDR2 SVGAGI. The V and J ends lost 6 bases and 2 bases, in that order; junction bases with no gene match: 5.

The chain is built from TRBV2 and TRBJ2-3, with a weak D call TRBD1 (6 bases). This CDR3 region has 13 residues. Per the germline V gene, CDR1 is SNHLY and CDR2 is FYNNEI. The ends were cut back, 0 bases at V and 12 bases at J, with 13 bases in the middle. CDR3 sequence (DNA): TGTGCCAGCAGTGAAGCAGAGGCAGGGGCCCAGTATTTT. Protein product: CASSEAEAGAQYF.

This chain links TRBV9 with TRBJ2-5, with 8 bases fitting TRBD2. The CDR3 has 16 residues. The V segment lost 0 bases and the J segment 5 bases; nucleotides outside the gene matches: 9. CDR1 is SGDLS, CDR2 YYNGEE, per germline. This CDR3 reads CASSVGGKREKETQYF. Written as DNA, the CDR3 is TGTGCCAGCAGCGTAGGAGGAAAGCGGGAGAAGGAGACCCAGTACTTC.

The rearrangement uses TRBV2 and TRBJ2-5; D is possibly TRBD2 (5 bases). Germline V gene data show CDR1 as SNHLY and CDR2 as FYNNEI. The CDR3 is 15 residues long. Trimming left V 0 bases short and J 0 bases short, with 8 bases between. The CDR3 loop is CASSEATGDQETQYF. CDR3 DNA sequence: TGTGCCAGCAGTGAAGCCACCGGGGACCAAGAGACCCAGTACTTC.

The chain combines TRBV28 with TRBJ2-4; a weak D match, TRBD2 (6 bases). The germline V gene encodes CDR1 MDHEN and CDR2 SYDVKM. Trimming removed 4 bases at V and 2 bases at J, with 12 bases between. This CDR3 is built from 15 residues. The CDR3, as DNA: TGTGCCAGCAGTTCCCCGGGGGATACCAAAAACATTCAGTACTTC. It codes for CASSSPGDTKNIQYF.

This sequence joins TRBV2 and TRBJ1-1; tentative D call: TRBD1 (5 bases). Per the germline V gene, CDR1 is SNHLY and CDR2 is FYNNEI. The ends were cut back, 6 bases at V and 6 bases at J, with 14 bases in the middle. The CDR3 covers 13 residues. The CDR3 loop is CASRLTVQAEAFF. The CDR3 region has the DNA TGTGCCAGCAGGTTGACAGTTCAGGCTGAAGCTTTCTTT.

J is TRBJ2-5 and V is TRBV28, with 8 positions matching TRBD2. CDR1 MDHEN and CDR2 SYDVKM come from the germline V gene. The CDR3 covers 14 residues. V gave up 8 bases and J gave up 4 bases; unmatched junction bases: 9. The CDR3 coding sequence is TGTGCCAGCTGTTCTCCGGGGGGGTTAGAGACCCAGTACTTC. Translation gives CASCSPGGLETQYF.

This rearrangement joins TRBV27 to TRBJ1-5; D unclear. The CDR3 is 13 amino acids. Germline assignment: CDR1 MNHEY and CDR2 SMNVEV (reference sequence). With 6 bases removed from V and 7 bases from J, the gap between germline ends came to 13 bases. CDR3 residues: CASSLSGPQPQHF. DNA for the CDR3: TGTGCCAGCAGCCTTAGCGGTCCCCAGCCCCAGCATTTT.

The J gene is TRBJ1-2, the V gene TRBV19, with D perhaps TRBD1 (5 bases). V lost 3 bases to trimming and J lost 0 bases, with 20 bases between them. The CDR3 is made up of 18 amino acids. Germline CDR1 is LNHDA and CDR2 is SQIVND (reference sequence). CDR3 region: CASSMRGAPLRTNYGYTF. The CDR3, as DNA: TGTGCCAGTAGTATGCGCGGGGCTCCCCTACGGACTAACTATGGCTACACCTTC.

The genes are TRBV25-1 and TRBJ1-1; possibly TRBD1 for D (5 bases). The V gene lost 0 bases and the J gene lost 6 bases, with 11 bases spanning the gap. This CDR3 has 14 amino acids. Germline V gives CDR1 MGHDK, CDR2 SYGVNS. This CDR3 is CASSEYGGTPEAFF. Here the CDR3 DNA reads TGTGCCAGCAGTGAATATGGGGGGACCCCTGAAGCTTTCTTT.

The sample holds one count of this clone. This chain uses TRBV28 with TRBJ2-1, with D unresolved. CDR1 is MDHEN and CDR2 is SYDVKM in the germline V gene. The length of the CDR3 is 15 residues. V was pared by 3 bases and J by 4 bases, with 13 bases between. In nucleotides, the CDR3 is TGTGCCAGCAGTTTCCTGGTTCCTAGTTACAATGAGCAGTTCTTC. Translation gives CASSFLVPSYNEQFF.

This rearrangement joins TRBV19 to TRBJ2-3; 9 bases align to TRBD1. The germline V gene has CDR1 LNHDA and CDR2 SQIVND (reference sequence). This CDR3 region has 16 residues. Germline trimming cut 3 bases from V and 1 base from J; bases unmatched to any gene: 5. The CDR3 DNA follows: TGTGCCAGTAGTATTGACAGGGGGATTGGCACAGATACGCAGTATTTT. This sequence encodes CASSIDRGIGTDTQYF.

The chain is built from TRBV27 and TRBJ2-1; 8 nucleotides line up with TRBD1. The trim removed 2 bases at V and 6 bases at J, leaving 6 bases unmatched. The germline gives CDR1 MNHEY, CDR2 SMNVEV (reference sequence). This CDR3 is 15 amino acids long. The CDR3 loop reads CASSLGGQAINEQFF. The CDR3 DNA reads TGTGCCAGCAGTTTAGGGGGACAGGCCATCAATGAGCAGTTCTTC.

The chain uses TRBV5-4 and TRBJ2-1; 8 bases match TRBD1. This CDR3 is built from 15 residues. Trimming cost V 0 bases and J 2 bases; bases outside gene matches: 1. Per germline, CDR1 SGHNT and CDR2 YYREEE (reference sequence). The CDR3 coding sequence is TGTGCCAGCAGCTTGGACAGGGGGGCCTACAATGAGCAGTTCTTC. It specifies CASSLDRGAYNEQFF.

CDR3 bases: TGCGCCAGCAGCGAGGGACTAGCAGGCAATGAGCAGTTCTTC. This sequence encodes CASSEGLAGNEQFF. This chain joins TRBV5-1 and TRBJ2-1, with TRBD2 identical over 9 bases. The V segment lost 4 bases and the J segment 6 bases; nucleotides outside the gene matches: 5. Germline loops: CDR1 SGHRS, CDR2 YFSETQ. The CDR3 contains 14 residues.

The chain has TRBV5-1 and TRBJ2-7; no clear D gene. Germline V CDR1 and CDR2: SGHRS, YFSETQ. CDR3 length: 12 amino acids. Trimming removed 4 bases at V and 1 base at J, with 6 bases between. Written as DNA, the CDR3 is TGCGCCAGCAGCCCTCGGTCCTACGAGCAGTACTTC. Translating gives CASSPRSYEQYF.

CDR3 region: CASSSVRTGGTEAFF. The CDR3 DNA is TGTGCCAGCAGCTCAGTTCGGACAGGGGGTACTGAAGCTTTCTTT. The chain has TRBV5-4 and TRBJ1-1; 10 bases are shared with TRBD1. Germline V CDR1 and CDR2: SGHNT, YYREEE (reference sequence). With 3 bases clipped from V and 5 bases from J, the junction kept 7 bases outside the gene matches. The length of the CDR3 is 15 residues.

This clone was observed once. The V gene is TRBV3-1 (or the pseudogene TRBV3-2), the J gene TRBJ2-2, with D maybe TRBD2 (5 bases). Germline lookup yields CDR1 LGHDT and CDR2 YNNKEL (reference sequence). CDR3 length equals 15 residues. Trimming took off 1 base at V and 7 bases at J, with 13 bases between the two ends. CDR3 nucleotide sequence: TGTGCCAGCAGCCAAGTCCCGGTCGGGATCGGGGAGCTGTTTTTT. It specifies CASSQVPVGIGELFF.

This chain uses TRBV2 with TRBJ2-2; TRBD2 matches 7 bases. Germline assignment: CDR1 SNHLY and CDR2 FYNNEI. V lost 8 bases to trimming and J lost 2 bases; unmatched junction nucleotides: 14. The CDR3 runs to 17 residues. The CDR3 region has the DNA TGTGCCAGCCGGGGGGAGCTAGCGCTCCGAAACACCGGGGAGCTGTTTTTT. Amino acid sequence: CASRGELALRNTGELFF.

V and J are TRBV5-4 and TRBJ1-2, with TRBD1 matching over 9 bases. The CDR3 is 18 residues long. With V trimmed by 0 bases and J by 1 base, 10 bases remained unmatched. From germline, CDR1 is SGHNT and CDR2 YYREEE (reference sequence). CDR3 DNA sequence: TGTGCCAGCAGCTTGGGCCAGGGGACAGGGAGAAGTAACTATGGCTACACCTTC. Its protein is CASSLGQGTGRSNYGYTF.

J is TRBJ2-1 and V is TRBV19; 11 bases are a match to TRBD1. V was pared by 2 bases and J by 9 bases, with 6 bases of the junction left unmatched. Germline values: CDR1 LNHDA, CDR2 SQIVND (reference sequence). The CDR3 has 15 residues. This CDR3 is CASSIRTGGGGEQFF. The CDR3 DNA is TGTGCCAGTAGTATACGGACAGGGGGCGGGGGTGAGCAGTTCTTC.

J is TRBJ1-2 and V is TRBV30; 8 bases fit TRBD1. The ends lost 2 bases at V and 8 bases at J; junction bases unmatched: 10. The CDR3 loop spans 14 amino acids. Germline lookup yields CDR1 GTSNPN and CDR2 SVGIG (reference sequence). The CDR3 DNA follows: TGTGCCTGGAGTTCCGACAGGGGAGAAAAAGGCTACACCTTC. This sequence encodes CAWSSDRGEKGYTF.

The V gene is TRBV9, the J gene TRBJ2-2; D gene ambiguous. CDR3 length: 15 residues. The ends were cut back, 0 bases at V and 4 bases at J, with 10 bases in the middle. Germline CDR1 SGDLS, CDR2 YYNGEE. CDR3 region: CASSVGPSGTGELFF. The CDR3 nucleotides are TGTGCCAGCAGCGTAGGGCCCAGTGGCACCGGGGAGCTGTTTTTT.

V is TRBV3-1 (or the pseudogene TRBV3-2) and J is TRBJ2-4; 11 bases map to TRBD2. Per germline, CDR1 LGHDT and CDR2 YNNKEL (reference sequence). This CDR3 region has 19 residues. The V segment lost 4 bases and the J segment 0 bases; nucleotides outside the gene matches: 11. The CDR3: CASSPFSGGGALAKNIQYF. CDR3 bases: TGTGCCAGCAGCCCCTTTAGCGGGGGGGGAGCCCTAGCCAAAAACATTCAGTACTTC.

The gene calls are TRBV28 and TRBJ2-5; maybe TRBD2 (5 bases). The CDR3 runs to 15 residues. Looked up from germline, CDR1 is MDHEN and CDR2 is SYDVKM. Trimming pared 5 bases from V and 1 base from J, leaving 14 bases between. In DNA form, the CDR3 reads TGTGCCAGCAGTCACCTCTCGGGGTTCCAAGAGACCCAGTACTTC. Its protein is CASSHLSGFQETQYF.

The V and J genes are TRBV25-1 and TRBJ2-3; TRBD2 might be the D (5 bases). V was cut by 3 bases and J by 1 base, with 5 bases left in between. The CDR3 totals 13 residues. Germline V gives CDR1 MGHDK, CDR2 SYGVNS. This chain's CDR3 is CASSDGGTDTQYF. The DNA of the CDR3 is TGTGCCAGCAGTGACGGGGGCACAGATACGCAGTATTTT.

The chain couples TRBV30 to TRBJ2-3; TRBD2 matches 10 bases. Looked up from germline, CDR1 is GTSNPN and CDR2 is SVGIG (reference sequence). Trimming cost V 0 bases and J 1 base; bases outside gene matches: 10. CDR3 length equals 18 residues. The CDR3 region is CAWSVTAGGLGGTDTQYF. Written as DNA, the CDR3 is TGTGCCTGGAGTGTGACAGCGGGAGGGCTCGGAGGCACAGATACGCAGTATTTT.